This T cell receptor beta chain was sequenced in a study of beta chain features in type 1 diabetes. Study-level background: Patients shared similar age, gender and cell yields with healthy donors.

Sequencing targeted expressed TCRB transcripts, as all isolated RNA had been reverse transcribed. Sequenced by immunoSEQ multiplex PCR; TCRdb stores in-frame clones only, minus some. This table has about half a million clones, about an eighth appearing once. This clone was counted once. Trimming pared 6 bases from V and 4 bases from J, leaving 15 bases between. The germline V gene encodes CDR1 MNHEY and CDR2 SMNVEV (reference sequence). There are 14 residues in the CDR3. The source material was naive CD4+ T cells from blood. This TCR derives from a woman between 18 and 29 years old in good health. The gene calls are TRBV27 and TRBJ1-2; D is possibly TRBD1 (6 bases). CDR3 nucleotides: TGTGCCAGCAGGGACTCGGACAGTATCTATGGCTACACCTTC. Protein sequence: CASRDSDSIYGYTF.